The 19 T cell receptor beta chains in this list originate from one sample, sequenced in a study of blood T cells in healthy people across ages. Using a J-beta primer mix together with a sample-barcoded 5' primer, a second PCR was run for roughly 6 to 12 cycles. From the 5' RACE reads, TCRdb called clonotypes with MiXCR, one entry per CDR3 protein. The sample lists 450,000 to 700,000 distinct CDR3 sequences; approximately 27% were seen once. Sample: blood. The receptors here all came from a woman in her sixties or seventies in good health.

The rearrangement links TRBV5-1 to TRBJ2-7; D tentatively fits TRBD1 or TRBD2 (5 bases each). Trimming pared 3 bases from V and 2 bases from J, leaving 12 bases between. The CDR3 runs to 14 residues. The germline gives CDR1 SGHRS, CDR2 YFSETQ. The CDR3 protein is CASSWDGPTYEQYF. The DNA for the CDR3 is TGCGCCAGCAGCTGGGACGGTCCCACCTACGAGCAGTACTTC.

V usage is TRBV7-9 and J usage is TRBJ1-6, with D maybe TRBD1 (6 bases). V was clipped by 2 bases and J by 8 bases, with 10 bases between them. Germline V gene data show CDR1 as SEHNR and CDR2 as FQNEAQ (reference sequence). The CDR3 loop spans 14 amino acids. The CDR3 sequence: CASSLSQGYSPLHF. CDR3 coding DNA: TGTGCCAGCAGCTTATCACAGGGTTATTCACCCCTCCACTTT.

The chain recombines TRBV10-3 with TRBJ2-7; TRBD2 is a possible D gene (6 bases). The J call may be faulty, since TRBJ2-1 better matches the DNA end. The CDR3 spans 14 residues. From germline, CDR1 is ENHRY and CDR2 SYGVKD. The CDR3 coding sequence is TGTGCCATAAACCGGGGGAGCTCCTACAATGAGCAGTTCTTC. As protein: CAINRGSSYNEQFF.

This clonotype showed up just a few times. The genes are TRBV20-1 and TRBJ1-2; TRBD1 aligns across 7 bases. Losses at the gene ends were 0 bases for V and 7 bases for J; bases not matched to a gene: 11. CDR3 length equals 15 residues. Germline V lookup: CDR1 DFQATT, CDR2 SNEGSKA (reference sequence). CDR3 bases: TGCAGTGCTAGAGATGACGCCGGGGACAGCATTGGCTACACCTTC. Translated, it gives CSARDDAGDSIGYTF.

The chain carries TRBV20-1 and TRBJ1-2; D is uncertain. V was pared by 1 base and J by 4 bases, with 13 bases between. CDR1 and CDR2 from the germline V gene are DFQATT and SNEGSKA (reference sequence). CDR3 length equals 14 residues. The CDR3 spells CSARAQRDSYGYTF. In nucleotides, the CDR3 is TGCAGTGCTAGAGCTCAAAGGGATTCCTATGGCTACACCTTC.

This clonotype occurred a few times. V usage is TRBV20-1 and J usage is TRBJ2-6; possibly TRBD2 for D (5 bases). Deletions cut 7 bases from V and 2 bases from J, with 12 bases between. This CDR3 is 14 amino acids long. CDR1 is DFQATT and CDR2 is SNEGSKA in the germline V gene (reference sequence). This chain's CDR3 is CSVNERAGANVLTF. Here the CDR3 DNA reads TGCAGTGTTAACGAGAGGGCTGGGGCCAACGTCCTGACTTTC.

The table lists this clonotype with a few counts. The chain links TRBV7-3 to TRBJ2-6; D remains ambiguous. Germline V gene lookup returns CDR1 SGHTA and CDR2 FQGTGA. The V gene lost 0 bases and the J gene lost 1 base, with 7 bases spanning the gap. The CDR3 is 16 amino acids. CDR3 protein: CASSLTRASGANVLTF. The CDR3 region has the DNA TGTGCCAGCAGCTTAACTAGGGCTTCTGGGGCCAACGTCCTGACTTTC.

Comment on this clonotype: Germline and junction disagree at one end, which may indicate a read error. The chain has TRBV4-1 and TRBJ2-2, with D tentatively TRBD1 (5 bases). Germline loops: CDR1 MGHRA, CDR2 YSYEKL. The CDR3 extends over 15 amino acids. The CDR3 loop reads CASSQDGHITRELFF. The CDR3 coding sequence is TGCGCCAGCAGCCAAGATGGACACATCACCAGGGAGCTGTTTTTT.

This clonotype was recorded a few times. The chain recombines TRBV5-1 with TRBJ2-5; D ambiguous. Trimming cost V 0 bases and J 1 base, with 10 bases left between them. The germline V gene encodes CDR1 SGHRS and CDR2 YFSETQ. This CDR3 comprises 15 residues. As DNA, the CDR3 is TGCGCCAGCAGCTTGGCGCTGGGCAGCCAAGAGACCCAGTACTTC. It translates to CASSLALGSQETQYF.

This clonotype was observed a single time. The V and J genes are TRBV20-1 and TRBJ1-2; D gene uncertain. CDR3 length: 11 residues. Trimming pared 2 bases from V and 3 bases from J, leaving 4 bases between. CDR1 DFQATT and CDR2 SNEGSKA come from the germline V gene (reference sequence). The CDR3 coding sequence is TGCAGTGCTAGAAAGGACTATGGCTACACCTTC. Residues: CSARKDYGYTF.

This clonotype was seen a few times. The chain is built from TRBV29-1 and TRBJ1-4; possibly TRBD1 for D (5 bases). Trimming took off 3 bases at V and 5 bases at J, with 10 bases between the two ends. Germline CDR1 SQVTM, CDR2 ANQGSEA. This CDR3 spans 13 amino acids. CDR3 sequence: CSVDGGDNEKLFF. The DNA of the CDR3 is TGCAGCGTTGACGGGGGGGACAATGAAAAACTGTTTTTT.

This clonotype showed up just a few times. The rearrangement joins TRBV9 to TRBJ1-1, with TRBD1 matching 8 bases. This CDR3 comprises 16 residues. Germline V CDR1 and CDR2: SGDLS, YYNGEE. Germline trimming cut 3 bases from V and 6 bases from J; bases unmatched to any gene: 13. The CDR3 DNA is TGTGCCAGCAGCGGCAAATACAGGGGGGCGGACGCTGAAGCTTTCTTT. Its protein product is CASSGKYRGADAEAFF.

This clonotype turned up a few times. The V call is TRBV3-1, the J call TRBJ1-1; 9 bases are a match to TRBD1. V gave up 3 bases and J gave up 5 bases; unmatched junction bases: 22. The CDR3 length is 20 residues. Germline CDR1 is LGHDT and CDR2 is YNNKEL (reference sequence). The CDR3 DNA follows: TGTGCCAGCAGCCAGCGGGACAGCCGGACAGGGGCGCACTGGGAGACTGAAGCTTTCTTT. It translates to CASSQRDSRTGAHWETEAFF. The full variable domain, rest sourced from reference TRBV3-1 and TRBJ1-1, is DTAVSQTPKYLVTQMGNDKSIKCEQNLGHDTMYWYKQDSKKFLKIMFSYNNKELIINETVPNRFSPKSPDKAHLNLHINSLELGDSAVYFCASSQRDSRTGAHWETEAFFGQGTRLTVV.

V gene TRBV20-1 combines with J gene TRBJ1-2, with 12 bases matching TRBD1. The junction had 14 bases not matched to a gene; V was cut back by 5 bases and J by 13 bases. Germline CDR1 reads DFQATT; CDR2 reads SNEGSKA (reference sequence). The CDR3 is 14 amino acids. For the CDR3, the DNA is TGCAGTGCTGGACCGGGACAGGGGGCGCAGGTCGTCACCTTC. It is translated as CSAGPGQGAQVVTF.

This clonotype has more than one count but fewer than ten. V and J are TRBV6-1 and TRBJ2-3, with unresolved D. The CDR3 covers 14 residues. Germline loops: CDR1 MNHNS, CDR2 SASEGT. V lost 5 bases and J lost 0, with 9 bases in between. CDR3 loop: CASSIISSTDTQYF. The DNA of the CDR3 is TGTGCCAGCAGTATCATCTCTAGCACAGATACGCAGTATTTT.

The chain carries TRBV5-1 and TRBJ2-5; the D gene could be TRBD1 or TRBD2 (5 bases each). The J call may be in error: the DNA end matches TRBJ2-7 better. This CDR3 is built from 14 residues. Per the germline V gene, CDR1 is SGHRS and CDR2 is YFSETQ. As DNA, the CDR3 is TGCGCCAGCAGCCCCCGGGACCGCACAATCGAGCAGTACTTC. Translation gives CASSPRDRTIEQYF.

Only a few counts were recorded for this clonotype. V is TRBV5-1 and J is TRBJ2-1; D unclear. CDR1 SGHRS and CDR2 YFSETQ come from the germline V gene. Trimming left V 0 bases short and J 0 bases short, with 10 bases between. The CDR3 contains 16 residues. CDR3: CASSLGPIASYNEQFF. The CDR3 region has the DNA TGCGCCAGCAGCTTGGGTCCTATCGCCTCCTACAATGAGCAGTTCTTC.

This clonotype was counted between two and nine times. V is TRBV7-9 and J is TRBJ1-4; TRBD1 matches 8 bases. The CDR3 covers 17 residues. In germline, CDR1 is SEHNR, CDR2 FQNEAQ (reference sequence). With 1 base clipped from V and 8 bases from J, the junction kept 12 bases outside the gene matches. The CDR3 DNA is TGTGCCAGCAGCTTAGGGGGCGGACAGGGCCGAAACGAAAAACTGTTTTTT. Its protein is CASSLGGGQGRNEKLFF.

In its sample, this clonotype was seen a few times. The J gene is TRBJ2-1, the V gene TRBV6-1; TRBD1 is a possible D gene (6 bases). The end of the DNA is better explained by TRBJ2-5, so the J call may be wrong. Per germline, CDR1 MNHNS and CDR2 SASEGT. This CDR3 region has 15 residues. The CDR3, as DNA: TGTGCCAGCAGTGAAGAGGGGGATCGGAGCGAGACCCAGTACTTC. It translates to CASSEEGDRSETQYF.